This T cell receptor beta chain was captured in a study of blood T cell repertoires in COVID-19. Assay: immunoSEQ multiplex PCR; the TCRdb copy retains only in-frame clones and omits some. Seen here are about 100,000 clones, more than 85% observed once, and the top ten hold roughly 2.1%. Germline assignment: CDR1 SGHVS and CDR2 FNYEAQ. The V end lost 5 bases, the J end lost 0 bases, and 15 bases lay between the germline ends. The CDR3 totals 16 residues. This TCR was recovered from a man aged 50 to 59 with active COVID-19. The chain combines TRBV7-6 with TRBJ2-3, with D perhaps matching TRBD2 (6 bases). The sample comprised peripheral blood. The CDR3 DNA is TGTGCCAGCAGCCGTGTTAGCGGTTCTAGCACAGATACGCAGTATTTT. Its protein product is CASSRVSGSSTDTQYF.